The 14 T cell receptor beta chains below come from one sample, sequenced in a study of T-cell memory formation after mild COVID-19 (dated by TCRdb to about 2021). Library preparation employed 5' RACE. The sequencer listed for this sample is Illumina NovaSeq 6000. Using fastp at Q25 and MiXCR, TCRdb reprocessed the public reads and kept productive beta chains. Rows merge per CDR3 protein into single entries with the most common DNA and genes. Within this sample are 40,000 to 45,000 distinct CDR3 sequences, with roughly 9% of them counted one time only. About an eighth of the sample is in the top ten clones. The specimen was PBMCs or a T cell subset sorted from them (not recorded which). The receptors originated from an adult woman who had mild COVID-19 (a few samples of this study predate the infection). The sample titles of this study are shuffled in the database, so cell type and time point are left out; the donor was told from shared clones.

The chain joins TRBV19 to TRBJ2-1; 11 bases line up with TRBD1. The V and J ends lost 5 bases and 6 bases, in that order; junction bases with no gene match: 6. The germline V gene has CDR1 LNHDA and CDR2 SQIVND (reference sequence). The CDR3 totals 15 residues. CDR3 DNA sequence: TGTGCCAGTAGTCCGGGACAGGGGGTCTCCAATGAGCAGTTCTTC. This gives the protein CASSPGQGVSNEQFF.

Ten or more counts support this clonotype. The V gene is TRBV20-1, the J gene TRBJ2-3; unclear D gene. Trimming removed 3 bases at V and 2 bases at J, with 0 bases between. The CDR3 totals 10 residues. CDR1 is DFQATT, CDR2 SNEGSKA, per germline (reference sequence). CDR3 protein: CSASTDTQYF. CDR3 sequence (DNA): TGCAGTGCTAGCACAGATACGCAGTATTTT.

The chain is built from TRBV5-6 and TRBJ2-7; TRBD1 matches at 8 bases. CDR1 and CDR2 from the germline V gene are SGHDT and YYEEEE. The CDR3 totals 15 residues. V shed 2 bases and J 0 bases; nucleotides not matched to a gene: 4. CDR3 sequence: CASSLLGQASYEQYF. The CDR3 DNA sequence: TGTGCCAGCAGCTTATTGGGACAGGCCTCCTACGAGCAGTACTTC.

This clonotype was observed a few times. V usage is TRBV6-1 and J usage is TRBJ2-2; no clear D gene. CDR3 length equals 12 residues. From germline, CDR1 is MNHNS and CDR2 SASEGT. The V end was cut by 7 bases, the J end by 1 base, with 4 bases between. As DNA, the CDR3 is TGTGCCAGCACAAAGAACACCGGGGAGCTGTTTTTT. Its protein product is CASTKNTGELFF.

The table lists this clonotype with many counts. V gene TRBV9 combines with J gene TRBJ1-5, with a possible D match to TRBD1 (6 bases). Germline-derived CDR1 and CDR2 are SGDLS and YYNGEE. V lost 0 bases to trimming and J lost 6 bases, with 10 bases between them. The CDR3 is 14 amino acids. CDR3 sequence (DNA): TGTGCCAGCAGCGTAGGGCCAGGGGCTCAGCCCCAGCATTTT. Protein product: CASSVGPGAQPQHF.

This clonotype appeared many times. The rearrangement uses TRBV25-1 and TRBJ2-7, with 9 positions matching TRBD1. The CDR3 consists of 15 residues. The germline gives CDR1 MGHDK, CDR2 SYGVNS. V shed 5 bases, J shed 4 bases, and the junction held 9 bases outside the gene matches. The CDR3 DNA reads as TGTGCCAGCAGTAACGCCGGGACAGGGATGTACGAGCAGTACTTC. It codes for CASSNAGTGMYEQYF.

This clonotype showed up just a few times. The CDR3 DNA is TGCAGTGCTAGAGGTTTGTCTAACGGTGGCTACACCTTC. This gives the protein CSARGLSNGGYTF. This chain uses TRBV20-1 with TRBJ1-2; no clear D. V was pared by 1 base and J by 7 bases, with 13 bases between. The CDR3 runs 13 residues. Germline CDR1 DFQATT, CDR2 SNEGSKA (reference sequence).

The chain employs TRBV20-1 and TRBJ2-3; 9 nucleotides match TRBD1. There are 13 residues in the CDR3. V was pared by 6 bases and J by 4 bases, with 5 bases of the junction left unmatched. CDR1 and CDR2 from the germline V gene are DFQATT and SNEGSKA (reference sequence). The CDR3 sequence: CSAVGQGPDTQYF. The CDR3 DNA reads TGCAGTGCCGTGGGACAGGGCCCAGATACGCAGTATTTT.

CDR3 region: CASSSGPGYEQYF. CDR3 DNA: TGTGCCAGCAGTTCCGGGCCGGGGTACGAGCAGTACTTC. The gene calls are TRBV27 and TRBJ2-7; perhaps TRBD2 as D (5 bases). CDR3 length: 13 amino acids. V gave up 4 bases and J gave up 4 bases, with 11 bases separating them. Germline values: CDR1 MNHEY, CDR2 SMNVEV (reference sequence).

J is TRBJ1-2 and V is TRBV27, with 7 bases that match TRBD1. V trimming: 6 bases; J trimming: 6 bases; junction bases outside the gene matches: 4. Germline V gene lookup returns CDR1 MNHEY and CDR2 SMNVEV (reference sequence). This CDR3 comprises 12 residues. CDR3 sequence (DNA): TGTGCCAGCAGACAGGGGTTTCATGGCTACACCTTC. Translated, it gives CASRQGFHGYTF.

CDR3 coding DNA: TGTGCCACCATGGGGCCTTCCTACAATGAGCAGTTCTTC. It specifies CATMGPSYNEQFF. The chain has TRBV24-1 and TRBJ2-1; the D gene is possibly TRBD1 (5 bases). Germline lookup yields CDR1 KGHDR and CDR2 SFDVKD. This CDR3 contains 13 residues. Trimming cost V 8 bases and J 1 base, with 8 bases left between them.

The rearrangement joins TRBV4-3 to TRBJ2-1; maybe TRBD2 (5 bases). The CDR3 runs to 16 residues. CDR1 and CDR2 (germline): LGHNA, YSLEER. V was trimmed by 0 bases and J by 8 bases, leaving 17 bases between them. The CDR3 bases are TGCGCCAGCAGCCAAGAACTCCAACGGGGTAGCTATGAGCAGTTCTTC. This sequence encodes CASSQELQRGSYEQFF.

The rearrangement uses TRBV5-5 and TRBJ1-1; D might be TRBD1 (6 bases). This CDR3 is built from 14 residues. Trimming pared 0 bases from V and 5 bases from J, leaving 11 bases between. The germline CDR1 and CDR2 sequences are SGHKS and YYEKEE (reference sequence). The CDR3 nucleotides are TGTGCCAGCAGCTTGGACTGGGGGCGGACTGAAGCTTTCTTT. This encodes CASSLDWGRTEAFF.

This clonotype was counted a few times. The chain combines TRBV7-4 with TRBJ2-3; 10 nucleotides align to TRBD2. V lost 2 bases, J lost 4 bases, and 18 bases stayed unmatched. CDR3 size: 20 residues. Germline V gene data show CDR1 as SGHVT and CDR2 as SQSDAQ. In DNA form, the CDR3 reads TGTGCCAGCAGCTTATCCCCCGGGACTAGCGCCAACGGGAGCCCAGATACGCAGTATTTT. Translation gives CASSLSPGTSANGSPDTQYF.